This T cell receptor beta chain appears in the sequencing data of a study of cytomegalovirus exposure and HLA in healthy donors. General study results and limits: A highly shared variant cluster was judged a likely technical artifact. In a later analysis, at a false discovery rate of 0.05, about 17,000 TCR beta sequences matched HLA alleles. Cytomegalovirus status was reportedly diagnosed by the classifier with high specificity and sensitivity. Presence/absence comparisons presumed near-even sequencing depth among donors.

Trimming removed 4 bases from V and 6 bases from J, with 9 bases in between. The CDR3 consists of 13 residues. Germline V gene sequence: CDR1 LGHNA, CDR2 YSLEER. As to this clone: Its matching antigen is unknown.

PCR employed 60 Vbeta and 13 Jbeta primers. TCRdb's table, derived via immunoSEQ multiplex PCR, lists solely in-frame clones and lacks some. The table lists 85,000 to 130,000 clones, 9.5% to 13% of them singletons. The material sequenced was PBMCs. The clonotype originates from a man aged 35-49 years in good health and CMV-seropositive. This chain joins TRBV4-3 and TRBJ1-4; no clear D gene. CDR3 region: CASSRTDDEKLFF. In DNA, the CDR3 is TGCGCCAGCAGCCGGACTGATGATGAAAAACTGTTTTTT.